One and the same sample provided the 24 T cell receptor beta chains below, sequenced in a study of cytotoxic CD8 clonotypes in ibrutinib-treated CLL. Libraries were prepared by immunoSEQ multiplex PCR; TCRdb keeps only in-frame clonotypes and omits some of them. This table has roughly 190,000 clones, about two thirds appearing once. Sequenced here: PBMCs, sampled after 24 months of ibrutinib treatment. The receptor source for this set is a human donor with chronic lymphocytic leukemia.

CDR3 amino acids: CASSPKALNEKLFF. The CDR3 DNA follows: TGCGCCAGCAGCCCAAAAGCCCTTAATGAAAAACTGTTTTTT. This chain connects TRBV5-1 to TRBJ1-4, with D unresolved. Germline-derived CDR1 and CDR2 are SGHRS and YFSETQ. Trimming stripped 4 bases from V and 4 bases from J, with 11 bases between. The CDR3 spans 14 residues. Full variable domain (rest looked up from reference TRBV5-1 and TRBJ1-4): KAGVTQTPRYLIKTRGQQVTLSCSPISGHRSVSWYQQTPGQGLQFLFEYFSETQRNKGNFPGRFSGRQFSNSRSEMNVSTLELGDSALYLCASSPKALNEKLFFGSGTQLSVL.

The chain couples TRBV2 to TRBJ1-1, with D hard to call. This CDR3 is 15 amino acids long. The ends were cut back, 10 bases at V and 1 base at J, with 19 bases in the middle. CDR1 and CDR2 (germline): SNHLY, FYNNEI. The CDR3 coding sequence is TGTGCCACCGGGTCGGTAGCCGACGGGAACACTGAAGCTTTCTTT. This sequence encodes CATGSVADGNTEAFF.

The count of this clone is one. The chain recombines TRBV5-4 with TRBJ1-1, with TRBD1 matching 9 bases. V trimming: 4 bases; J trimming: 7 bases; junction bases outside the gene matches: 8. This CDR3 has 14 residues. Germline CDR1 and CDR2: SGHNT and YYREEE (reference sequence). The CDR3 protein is CASSGDRAGFEAFF. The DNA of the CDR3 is TGTGCCAGCAGCGGGGACAGGGCTGGTTTTGAAGCTTTCTTT.

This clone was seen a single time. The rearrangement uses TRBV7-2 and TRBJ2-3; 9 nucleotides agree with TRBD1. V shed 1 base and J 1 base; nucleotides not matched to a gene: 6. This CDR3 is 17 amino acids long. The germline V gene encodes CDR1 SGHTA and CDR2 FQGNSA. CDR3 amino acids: CASSLEARTGGTDTQYF. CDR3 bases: TGTGCCAGCAGCTTAGAAGCCCGGACAGGGGGCACAGATACGCAGTATTTT.

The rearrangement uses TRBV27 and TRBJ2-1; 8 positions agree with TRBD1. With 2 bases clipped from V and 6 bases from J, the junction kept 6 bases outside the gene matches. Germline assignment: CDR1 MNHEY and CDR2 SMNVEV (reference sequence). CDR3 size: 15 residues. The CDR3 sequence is CASSLRDRRPNEQFF. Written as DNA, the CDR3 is TGTGCCAGCAGTTTACGGGACAGGAGACCCAATGAGCAGTTCTTC.

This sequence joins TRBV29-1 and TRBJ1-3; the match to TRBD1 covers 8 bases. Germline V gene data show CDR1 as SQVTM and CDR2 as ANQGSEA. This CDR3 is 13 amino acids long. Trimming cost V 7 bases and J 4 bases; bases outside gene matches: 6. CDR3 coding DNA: TGCAGCGGTTCGGACAGGGCCGGAAACACCATATATTTT. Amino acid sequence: CSGSDRAGNTIYF.

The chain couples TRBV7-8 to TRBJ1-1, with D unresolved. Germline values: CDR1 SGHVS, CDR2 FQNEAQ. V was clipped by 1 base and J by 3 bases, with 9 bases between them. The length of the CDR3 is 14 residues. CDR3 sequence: CASSLGRGYTEAFF. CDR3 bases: TGTGCCAGCAGCTTAGGGCGGGGATACACTGAAGCTTTCTTT.

CDR3 in amino acids: CASSPRGPEGEKLFF. The CDR3 nucleotides read TGTGCCAGCAGCCCCCGGGGGCCTGAAGGCGAAAAACTGTTTTTT. This chain uses TRBV4-2 with TRBJ1-4; maybe TRBD1 (6 bases). The V gene lost 4 bases and the J gene lost 8 bases, with 17 bases spanning the gap. CDR3 length equals 15 residues. CDR1 and CDR2 from the germline V gene are LGHNA and YNFKEQ.

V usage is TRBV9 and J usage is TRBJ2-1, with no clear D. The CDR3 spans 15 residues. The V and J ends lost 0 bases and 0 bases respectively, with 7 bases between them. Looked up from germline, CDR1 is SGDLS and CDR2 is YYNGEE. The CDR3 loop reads CASSVGSSSYNEQFF. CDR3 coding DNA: TGTGCCAGCAGCGTAGGGTCCAGCTCCTACAATGAGCAGTTCTTC.

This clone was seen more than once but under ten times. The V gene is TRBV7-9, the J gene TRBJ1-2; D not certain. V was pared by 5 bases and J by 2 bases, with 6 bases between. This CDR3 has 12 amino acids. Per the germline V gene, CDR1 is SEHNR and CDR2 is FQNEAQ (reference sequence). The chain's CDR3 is CASSRKNYGYTF. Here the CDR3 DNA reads TGTGCCAGCAGCAGAAAAAACTATGGCTACACCTTC.

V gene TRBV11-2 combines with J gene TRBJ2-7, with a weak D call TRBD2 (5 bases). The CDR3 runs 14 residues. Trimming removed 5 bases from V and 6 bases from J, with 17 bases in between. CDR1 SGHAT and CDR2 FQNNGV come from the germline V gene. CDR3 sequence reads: CASSARERPSEQYF. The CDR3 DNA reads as TGTGCCAGCAGCGCCCGGGAAAGGCCGTCCGAGCAGTACTTC.

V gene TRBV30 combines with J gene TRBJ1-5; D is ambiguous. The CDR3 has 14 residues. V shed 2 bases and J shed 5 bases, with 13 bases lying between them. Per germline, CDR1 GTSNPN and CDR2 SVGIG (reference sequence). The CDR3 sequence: CAWSFGTEYQPQHF. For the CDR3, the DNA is TGTGCCTGGAGTTTTGGAACAGAGTATCAGCCCCAGCATTTT.

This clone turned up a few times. The CDR3 DNA follows: TGCGCCAGCAGCTTGGGAACGGTTGGGGAAGGGGATCTGTTTTTT. Translated: CASSLGTVGEGDLFF. The rearrangement uses TRBV5-1 and TRBJ1-4; TRBD1 is a possible D gene (5 bases). Trimming shortened V by 0 bases and J by 14 bases, and 20 bases separated the two germline ends. The CDR3 extends over 15 amino acids. Germline V gene data show CDR1 as SGHRS and CDR2 as YFSETQ.

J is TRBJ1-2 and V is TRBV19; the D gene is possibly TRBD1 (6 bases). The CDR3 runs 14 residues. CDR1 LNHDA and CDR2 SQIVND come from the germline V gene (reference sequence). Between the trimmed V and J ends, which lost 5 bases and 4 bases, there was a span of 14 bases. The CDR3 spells CASSSDRDIYGYTF. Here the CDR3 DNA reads TGTGCCAGTAGTTCAGACCGGGACATCTATGGCTACACCTTC.

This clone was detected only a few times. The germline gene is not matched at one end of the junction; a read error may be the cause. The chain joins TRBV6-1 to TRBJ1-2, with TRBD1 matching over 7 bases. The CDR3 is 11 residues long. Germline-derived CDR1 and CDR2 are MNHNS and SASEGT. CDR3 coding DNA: TGTGCCAGCCCTGGACAGGCCGTGTTTGCCTTC. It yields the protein CASPGQAVFAF.

Written as DNA, the CDR3 is TGTGCCAGCAGCTTAGGACAGCACTACGAGCAGTACTTC. This translates into CASSLGQHYEQYF. The chain joins TRBV13 to TRBJ2-7; D unresolved. V was cut by 0 bases and J by 3 bases, with 6 bases left in between. This CDR3 contains 13 residues. CDR1 and CDR2 (germline): PRHDT, FYEKMQ (reference sequence).

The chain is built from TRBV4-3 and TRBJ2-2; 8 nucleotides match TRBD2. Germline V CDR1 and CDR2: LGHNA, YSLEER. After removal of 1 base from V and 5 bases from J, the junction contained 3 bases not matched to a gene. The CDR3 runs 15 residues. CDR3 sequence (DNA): TGCGCCAGCAGCCAAGGGACTAGCATAACCGGGGAGCTGTTTTTT. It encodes CASSQGTSITGELFF.

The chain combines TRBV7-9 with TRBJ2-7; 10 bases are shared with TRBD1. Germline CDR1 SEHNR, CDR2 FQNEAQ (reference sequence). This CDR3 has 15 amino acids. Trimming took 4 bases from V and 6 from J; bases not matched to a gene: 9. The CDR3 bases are TGTGCCAGCAGCTCCTGGACAGGGGGGCCCTTCGAGCAGTACTTC. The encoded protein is CASSSWTGGPFEQYF. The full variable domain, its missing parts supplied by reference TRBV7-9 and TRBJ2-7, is DTGVSQNPRHKITKRGQNVTFRCDPISEHNRLYWYRQTLGQGPEFLTYFQNEAQLEKSRLLSDRFSAERPKGSFSTLEIQRTEQGDSAMYLCASSSWTGGPFEQYFGPGTRLTVT.

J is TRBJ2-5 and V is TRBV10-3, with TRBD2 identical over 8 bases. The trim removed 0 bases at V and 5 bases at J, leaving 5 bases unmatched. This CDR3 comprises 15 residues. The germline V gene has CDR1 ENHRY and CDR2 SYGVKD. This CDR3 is CAISESGRAVETQYF. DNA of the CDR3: TGTGCCATCAGTGAGTCCGGGAGGGCCGTGGAGACCCAGTACTTC.

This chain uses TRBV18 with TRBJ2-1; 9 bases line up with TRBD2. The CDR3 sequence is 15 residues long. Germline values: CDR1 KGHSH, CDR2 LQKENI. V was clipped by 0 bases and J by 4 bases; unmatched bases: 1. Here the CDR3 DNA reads TGTGCCAGCTCACCACCGGGACTAGCTTACAATGAGCAGTTCTTC. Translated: CASSPPGLAYNEQFF.

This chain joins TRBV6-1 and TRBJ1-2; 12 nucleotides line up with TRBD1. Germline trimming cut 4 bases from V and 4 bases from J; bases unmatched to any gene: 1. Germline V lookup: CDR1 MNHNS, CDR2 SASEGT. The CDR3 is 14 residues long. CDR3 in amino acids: CASSAGQGAYGYTF. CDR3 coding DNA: TGTGCCAGCAGTGCGGGACAGGGGGCCTATGGCTACACCTTC.

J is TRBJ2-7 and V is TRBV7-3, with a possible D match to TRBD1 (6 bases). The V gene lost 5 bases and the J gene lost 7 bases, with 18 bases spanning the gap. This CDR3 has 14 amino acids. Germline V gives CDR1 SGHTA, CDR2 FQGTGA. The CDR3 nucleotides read TGTGCCAGCAGCCCTAGGGGGAGCAGTTCGGAGCAGTACTTC. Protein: CASSPRGSSSEQYF.

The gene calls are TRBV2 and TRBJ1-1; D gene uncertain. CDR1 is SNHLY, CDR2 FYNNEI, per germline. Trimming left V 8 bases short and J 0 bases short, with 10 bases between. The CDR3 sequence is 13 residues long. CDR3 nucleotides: TGTGCCAGCCAAGAGAACATGAACACTGAAGCTTTCTTT. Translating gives CASQENMNTEAFF.

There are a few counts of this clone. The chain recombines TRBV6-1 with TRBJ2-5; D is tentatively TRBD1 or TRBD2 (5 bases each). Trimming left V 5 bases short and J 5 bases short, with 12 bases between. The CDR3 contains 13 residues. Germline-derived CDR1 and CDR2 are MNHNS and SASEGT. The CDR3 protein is CASSRIWGETQYF. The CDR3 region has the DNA TGTGCCAGCAGTCGAATATGGGGGGAGACCCAGTACTTC.